The 27 T cell receptor beta chains below come from one sample, sequenced in a study of blood T cells in healthy people across ages. Using a J-beta primer mix together with a sample-barcoded 5' primer, a second PCR was run for about 6 to 11 cycles. TCRdb re-analysed the 5' RACE reads in MiXCR, keeping a single row per CDR3 protein. The table shows over 950,000 distinct CDR3 sequences, with 51% occurring only once. Material for sequencing was blood. Receptor source: a woman aged 55 to 70 in good health.

CDR3 sequence: CASSPIGGGQGLGYTF. The CDR3 DNA follows: TGTGCCAGCAGTCCAATAGGGGGGGGACAGGGCCTCGGCTACACCTTC. The chain is built from TRBV28 and TRBJ1-2; 9 bases fit TRBD1. The germline V gene has CDR1 MDHEN and CDR2 SYDVKM. This CDR3 comprises 16 residues. V trimming: 5 bases; J trimming: 8 bases; junction bases outside the gene matches: 15.

The gene calls are TRBV20-1 and TRBJ1-4, with unresolved D. This CDR3 is built from 14 residues. Germline V gene sequence: CDR1 DFQATT, CDR2 SNEGSKA (reference sequence). Trimming removed 4 bases from V and 10 bases from J, with 19 bases in between. The CDR3 spells CSATPTPGGGKLFF. The DNA of the CDR3 is TGCAGTGCTACCCCTACCCCAGGCGGCGGAAAACTGTTTTTT.

In this sample, this clonotype turned up a few times. The chain uses TRBV4-2 and TRBJ2-1, with 9 positions matching TRBD2. Germline lookup yields CDR1 LGHNA and CDR2 YNFKEQ. CDR3 length: 17 amino acids. The V gene end was trimmed by 1 base and the J gene end by 9 bases; junction bases not matched to a gene: 13. The CDR3 reads CASSQGGPGLASGEQFF. For the CDR3, the DNA is TGTGCCAGCAGCCAAGGGGGCCCGGGACTAGCTTCGGGTGAGCAGTTCTTC.

This clonotype appeared a single time. The V call is TRBV29-1, the J call TRBJ2-5; 7 nucleotides align to TRBD1. The last part of the DNA fits TRBJ2-7 better; the J call may be wrong. The CDR3 runs 12 residues. Germline values: CDR1 SQVTM, CDR2 ANQGSEA. CDR3 nucleotides: TGCAGCGTTGAAGCAGGGACAGACGAGCAGTACTTC. This gives the protein CSVEAGTDEQYF.

This clonotype was detected only once. An end of the junction differs from the germline gene, which may be a read error. This chain uses TRBV5-1 with TRBJ2-3; unclear D gene. The CDR3 has 15 residues. CDR1 is SGHRS, CDR2 YFSETQ, per germline. This CDR3 is CASSLNRPDTDAQYF. The DNA of the CDR3 is TGCGCCAGCAGCTTGAATCGCCCAGACACAGATGCGCAGTATTTT.

This clonotype was counted between two and nine times. The V gene is TRBV7-6, the J gene TRBJ2-7; 7 bases match TRBD2. CDR3 length equals 16 residues. CDR1 SGHVS and CDR2 FNYEAQ come from the germline V gene. Trimming took 2 bases from V and 2 from J; bases not matched to a gene: 9. In nucleotides, the CDR3 is TGTGCCAGCAGCTTATCTCTGCGGGAGTGGGCCTACGAGCAGTACTTC. Translated: CASSLSLREWAYEQYF. Looking up the rest from reference TRBV7-6 and TRBJ2-7 gives the full variable domain: GAGVSQSPRYKVTKRGQDVALRCDPISGHVSLYWYRQALGQGPEFLTYFNYEAQQDKSGLPNDRFSAERPEGSISTLTIQRTEQRDSAMYRCASSLSLREWAYEQYFGPGTRLTVT.

V is TRBV9 and J is TRBJ1-2, with 8 bases matching TRBD1. The V gene end was trimmed by 4 bases and the J gene end by 3 bases; junction bases not matched to a gene: 5. The CDR3 spans 14 residues. From germline, CDR1 is SGDLS and CDR2 YYNGEE. CDR3 in amino acids: CASSPQTGDYGYTF. The CDR3 coding sequence is TGTGCCAGCAGCCCGCAGACAGGGGACTATGGCTACACCTTC.

This clonotype was seen at least ten times. The V and J genes are TRBV21-1 and TRBJ2-5. TRBV21-1 corresponds to a pseudogene. The CDR3 consists of 17 residues. In DNA form, the CDR3 reads TGTGCCAGCAGCAAGCGACGTCTGCGTAGGTACCAAGAGACCCAGTACTTC. Translation gives CASSKRRLRRYQETQYF.

The chain employs TRBV6-5 and TRBJ2-6, with D possibly matching TRBD1 (5 bases). Germline V gene data show CDR1 as MNHEY and CDR2 as SVGAGI. This CDR3 has 17 residues. Trimming removed 2 bases from V and 1 base from J, with 12 bases in between. In DNA, the CDR3 is TGTGCCAGCAGTTACGCATATGCAGGGTCTGGGGCCAACGTCCTGACTTTC. Its protein product is CASSYAYAGSGANVLTF.

The table lists this clonotype with a few counts. This chain uses TRBV27 with TRBJ2-3; possible D gene TRBD2, 6 bases. V was clipped by 5 bases and J by 4 bases, with 16 bases between them. The CDR3 runs 15 residues. Germline V gives CDR1 MNHEY, CDR2 SMNVEV (reference sequence). CDR3 nucleotides: TGTGCCAGCAGTCCGACCTTACTAGCCCCAGATACGCAGTATTTT. Protein product: CASSPTLLAPDTQYF.

This clonotype was counted only a few times. J is TRBJ2-5 and V is TRBV12-3 or TRBV12-4, with D possibly matching TRBD2 (5 bases). The V gene lost 7 bases and the J gene lost 3 bases, with 18 bases spanning the gap. CDR3 length equals 15 residues. Written as DNA, the CDR3 is TGTGCCAGCACCCAAGCTAGAGGGTGGGAAGAGACCCAGTACTTC. Translated, it gives CASTQARGWEETQYF.

The table lists this clonotype with a few counts. The chain combines TRBV12-3 or TRBV12-4 with TRBJ2-3; 9 bases fit TRBD2. Trimming took 3 bases from V and 3 from J; bases not matched to a gene: 7. The CDR3 is 16 amino acids. Here the CDR3 DNA reads TGTGCCAGCAGTTTCTCCTCGCGGGAGGGTACAGATACGCAGTATTTT. Translating gives CASSFSSREGTDTQYF.

J is TRBJ2-7 and V is TRBV12-3 or TRBV12-4, with 9 bases matching TRBD1. The CDR3 consists of 15 residues. The ends lost 5 bases at V and 7 bases at J; junction bases unmatched: 12. The CDR3 loop reads CASSTGTGNYNEQYF. The CDR3 DNA sequence: TGTGCCAGCAGTACCGGGACAGGGAACTACAATGAGCAGTACTTC.

This clonotype was recorded once. This chain uses TRBV13 with TRBJ2-4; D is possibly TRBD1 or TRBD2 (5 bases each). CDR1 is PRHDT and CDR2 is FYEKMQ in the germline V gene (reference sequence). The CDR3 has 14 residues. V was cut by 6 bases and J by 13 bases, with 22 bases left in between. DNA for the CDR3: TGTGCCAGCAGTTCCCTTTCGGGGCCCGCGGAGCAGTACTTC. Its protein product is CASSSLSGPAEQYF.

This clonotype was counted only a few times. The chain recombines TRBV4-1 with TRBJ2-4; 8 bases are shared with TRBD2. The ends lost 1 base at V and 0 bases at J; junction bases unmatched: 8. This CDR3 spans 18 amino acids. Germline loops: CDR1 MGHRA, CDR2 YSYEKL. The CDR3: CASSQGGLVSPAKNIQYF. DNA for the CDR3: TGCGCCAGCAGCCAAGGGGGACTAGTCTCCCCAGCCAAAAACATTCAGTACTTC.

This chain connects TRBV20-1 to TRBJ2-7, with D possibly being TRBD2 (5 bases). The V end lost 6 bases, the J end lost 5 bases, and 20 bases lay between the germline ends. The germline V gene encodes CDR1 DFQATT and CDR2 SNEGSKA (reference sequence). The CDR3 has 14 amino acids. The CDR3 region is CSAPGWANGHEQYF. The CDR3 bases are TGCAGTGCCCCGGGGTGGGCCAATGGTCACGAGCAGTACTTC.

This clonotype was seen once. The chain links TRBV28 to TRBJ2-7, with a possible D match to TRBD2 (5 bases). V was pared by 0 bases and J by 0 bases, with 9 bases between. Germline V gene data show CDR1 as MDHEN and CDR2 as SYDVKM. The CDR3 consists of 15 residues. CDR3 loop: CASSLWIGSSYEQYF. The CDR3 DNA reads TGTGCCAGCAGTTTATGGATAGGGAGCTCCTACGAGCAGTACTTC.

The chain combines TRBV5-1 with TRBJ2-1, with D unresolved. The V end was cut by 6 bases, the J end by 6 bases, with 7 bases between. The CDR3 sequence is 11 residues long. The germline V gene has CDR1 SGHRS and CDR2 YFSETQ. The CDR3 coding sequence is TGCGCCAGCATCGCTATCAATGAGCAGTTCTTC. Amino acid sequence: CASIAINEQFF.

The chain carries TRBV7-2 and TRBJ2-7; the D gene is possibly TRBD2 (6 bases). CDR1 and CDR2 from the germline V gene are SGHTA and FQGNSA. Trimming removed 8 bases at V and 1 base at J, with 24 bases between. The CDR3 length is 17 residues. This chain's CDR3 is CASCPFAGGAPSYEQYF. The CDR3 DNA is TGTGCCAGCTGCCCTTTTGCTGGCGGGGCTCCTTCCTACGAGCAGTACTTC.

V is TRBV27 and J is TRBJ2-1; 7 positions agree with TRBD2. The V and J ends lost 7 bases and 1 base, in that order; junction bases with no gene match: 7. This CDR3 spans 15 amino acids. Germline-derived CDR1 and CDR2 are MNHEY and SMNVEV (reference sequence). CDR3 region: CASTRERKSYNEQFF. CDR3 nucleotides: TGTGCCAGCACGCGGGAGAGAAAATCCTACAATGAGCAGTTCTTC.

V usage is TRBV11-1 and J usage is TRBJ2-1; D unclear. This CDR3 contains 13 residues. Germline values: CDR1 SGHAT, CDR2 FQDESV (reference sequence). The V gene lost 1 base and the J gene lost 5 bases, with 6 bases spanning the gap. For the CDR3, the DNA is TGTGCCAGCAGCTTAGAATACAACAATGAGCAGTTCTTC. Protein product: CASSLEYNNEQFF.

This clonotype was picked up a small number of times. This chain joins TRBV11-2 and TRBJ2-3; D may match TRBD1 or TRBD2 (6 bases each). Germline-derived CDR1 and CDR2 are SGHAT and FQNNGV. The CDR3 is 16 amino acids. Trimming removed 2 bases from V and 1 base from J, with 13 bases in between. CDR3 amino acids: CASSLLYRGRTDTQYF. Here the CDR3 DNA reads TGTGCCAGCAGCTTACTCTATCGGGGGCGCACAGATACGCAGTATTTT.

The rearrangement uses TRBV20-1 and TRBJ2-1, with TRBD2 identical over 7 bases. V gave up 0 bases and J gave up 8 bases; unmatched junction bases: 7. Germline V gene sequence: CDR1 DFQATT, CDR2 SNEGSKA (reference sequence). The CDR3 totals 14 residues. CDR3 nucleotide sequence: TGCAGTGCTAGAGACAGGGAGGGGTGGCATGAGCAGTTCTTC. This codes for CSARDREGWHEQFF.

The chain carries TRBV5-5 and TRBJ1-2; D may be TRBD1 (6 bases). CDR1 and CDR2 (germline): SGHKS, YYEKEE (reference sequence). Trimming left V 1 base short and J 5 bases short, with 21 bases between. This CDR3 region has 17 residues. CDR3 sequence (DNA): TGTGCCAGCAGCTTGTTTACAGGGTCGAATCCTCCTTATGGCTACACCTTC. Its protein is CASSLFTGSNPPYGYTF.

The gene calls are TRBV20-1 and TRBJ2-1; TRBD1 matches 9 bases. The CDR3 is 14 residues long. Per the germline V gene, CDR1 is DFQATT and CDR2 is SNEGSKA (reference sequence). V shed 7 bases and J 8 bases; nucleotides not matched to a gene: 12. The CDR3 protein is CSVSLGQGFDEQFF. The CDR3 region has the DNA TGCAGTGTCAGCCTGGGACAGGGATTTGATGAGCAGTTCTTC.

The rearrangement links TRBV28 to TRBJ2-6; D is uncertain. V was cut by 7 bases and J by 0 bases, with 10 bases left in between. CDR3 length: 15 amino acids. Germline V gives CDR1 MDHEN, CDR2 SYDVKM. CDR3 DNA sequence: TGTGCCAGCACGCGGCGCAGCTCTGGGGCCAACGTCCTGACTTTC. Encoded protein: CASTRRSSGANVLTF. The full variable domain, with the rest looked up from reference TRBV28 and TRBJ2-6, is DVKVTQSSRYLVKRTGEKVFLECVQDMDHENMFWYRQDPGLGLRLIYFSYDVKMKEKGDIPEGYSVSREKKERFSLILESASTNQTSMYLCASTRRSSGANVLTFGAGSRLTVL.

The V and J genes are TRBV20-1 and TRBJ2-7; D gene uncertain. This CDR3 is built from 13 residues. Trimming stripped 0 bases from V and 2 bases from J, with 8 bases between. The V gene's germline CDR1 is DFQATT and CDR2 SNEGSKA (reference sequence). The CDR3, as DNA: TGCAGTGCTAGAGAACCAGAAGCCTACGAGCAGTACTTC. Residues: CSAREPEAYEQYF.